The 2 T cell receptor beta chains below come from one sample, sequenced in a study of prognosis after radiotherapy for stage I lung cancer. Starting from genomic DNA, TCR beta CDR3 was amplified through two-round multiplex PCR. Amplification in first-round PCR relied on primers specific to each TRBV and TRBJ gene. One entry per CDR3 protein results from TCRdb running MiXCR on the multiplex PCR reads. This table holds tens of thousands of distinct CDR3 sequences, more than 25% found once. The material was PBMCs, obtained before or after stereotactic body radiation therapy (not recorded which). These receptors all stem from a donor over 45 with non-small cell lung cancer.

This clonotype was counted ten times or more. The rearrangement links TRBV5-1 to TRBJ2-6, with D unresolved. The V gene's germline CDR1 is SGHRS and CDR2 YFSETQ. The germline V and J ends were trimmed by 4 bases and 0 bases, with 5 bases remaining between them. This CDR3 region has 14 residues. CDR3 sequence: CASSMDSGANVLTF. In DNA, the CDR3 is TGCGCCAGCAGCATGGACTCTGGGGCCAACGTCCTGACTTTC. Drawing the rest from reference TRBV5-1 and TRBJ2-6, the complete variable domain is KAGVTQTPRYLIKTRGQQVTLSCSPISGHRSVSWYQQTPGQGLQFLFEYFSETQRNKGNFPGRFSGRQFSNSRSEMNVSTLELGDSALYLCASSMDSGANVLTFGAGSRLTVL.

This clonotype was seen many times. The chain joins TRBV30 to TRBJ1-1; D gene uncertain. Germline V lookup: CDR1 GTSNPN, CDR2 SVGIG (reference sequence). Between the trimmed V and J ends, which lost 4 bases and 5 bases, there was a span of 17 bases. This CDR3 is 14 amino acids long. The CDR3 coding sequence is TGTGCCTGGAATACAGAGAGAGTGGGAACTGAAGCTTTCTTT. This gives the protein CAWNTERVGTEAFF.